The 8 T cell receptor beta chains below all came from one sample that was sequenced in a study of human T cells and chemical hapten exposure. In TCRdb, the RACE reads were re-called with MiXCR into one record per CDR3 protein. The sample lists over 100,000 distinct CDR3 sequences, around 8.3% seen once, with about 1.8% in the top ten. Time point of the sample: healthy volunteer bleed at 2 weeks. It was unfractionated whole blood from which total RNA was extracted. What was sequenced was whole blood. These receptors originate from a male donor in good health. Some clones in this sample may be carry-over from other donors' samples.

This clonotype was seen a few times. The rearrangement joins TRBV6-5 to TRBJ2-7, with 8 positions matching TRBD1. The CDR3 consists of 13 residues. Germline CDR1 and CDR2: MNHEY and SVGAGI. J gave up 1 base and V 9 bases, and 5 bases lay outside the gene matches. The CDR3 is CASAGTGSYEQYF. The DNA for the CDR3 is TGTGCCAGTGCCGGGACAGGTTCCTACGAGCAGTACTTC.

In its sample, this clonotype was seen a few times. V gene TRBV27 combines with J gene TRBJ2-3; D gene uncertain. The V gene lost 7 bases and the J gene lost 4 bases, with 15 bases spanning the gap. From germline, CDR1 is MNHEY and CDR2 SMNVEV (reference sequence). The CDR3 totals 14 residues. CDR3 sequence: CASTRNPDADTQYF. The CDR3 bases are TGTGCCAGCACAAGGAATCCCGACGCAGATACGCAGTATTTT.

This clonotype was observed at least ten times. The chain uses TRBV6-2 or TRBV6-3 and TRBJ2-7; 14 nucleotides line up with TRBD2. The CDR3 is made up of 18 amino acids. The germline V gene encodes CDR1 MNHEY and CDR2 SVGEGT. Germline trimming cut 7 bases from V and 1 base from J; bases unmatched to any gene: 12. Written as DNA, the CDR3 is TGTGCCAGCATGCCGGGACTAGCGGGAGAGGTTCCGTCCTACGAGCAGTACTTC. Translating it yields CASMPGLAGEVPSYEQYF.

The sample holds many counts of this clonotype. This chain joins TRBV5-4 and TRBJ2-1, with 12 bases lining up with TRBD2. From germline, CDR1 is SGHNT and CDR2 YYREEE (reference sequence). CDR3 length: 16 amino acids. The V segment lost 2 bases and the J segment 4 bases; nucleotides outside the gene matches: 4. The CDR3 DNA reads as TGTGCCAGCAGCTTAGTACTAGCGGGAGGTTACAATGAGCAGTTCTTC. Amino acids: CASSLVLAGGYNEQFF.

The chain is built from TRBV3-1 and TRBJ1-1; perhaps TRBD1 as D (5 bases). Germline-derived CDR1 and CDR2 are LGHDT and YNNKEL (reference sequence). The CDR3 runs to 13 residues. V was clipped by 2 bases and J by 4 bases, with 8 bases between them. The CDR3 protein is CASSQSGGTEAFF. DNA for the CDR3: TGTGCCAGCAGCCAATCCGGGGGCACTGAAGCTTTCTTT.

The chain joins TRBV5-1 to TRBJ2-7; D may be TRBD1 (5 bases). There are 17 residues in the CDR3. Trimming took 0 bases from V and 0 from J, leaving 16 bases between them. Germline V gene sequence: CDR1 SGHRS, CDR2 YFSETQ. This CDR3 reads CASSLASPGIASYEQYF. CDR3 DNA: TGCGCCAGCAGCTTGGCCAGCCCAGGGATTGCCTCCTACGAGCAGTACTTC. The variable domain in full, with the rest retrieved from reference TRBV5-1 and TRBJ2-7, is KAGVTQTPRYLIKTRGQQVTLSCSPISGHRSVSWYQQTPGQGLQFLFEYFSETQRNKGNFPGRFSGRQFSNSRSEMNVSTLELGDSALYLCASSLASPGIASYEQYFGPGTRLTVT.

This sequence joins TRBV10-3 and TRBJ2-7; 9 bases agree with TRBD1. V lost 2 bases to trimming and J lost 5 bases; unmatched junction nucleotides: 4. Germline V CDR1 and CDR2: ENHRY, SYGVKD. This CDR3 contains 14 residues. The CDR3 region is CAISERDRAHEQYF. CDR3 DNA: TGTGCCATCAGTGAGCGGGACAGGGCCCACGAGCAGTACTTC.

This clonotype was observed at least ten times. The chain has TRBV6-6 and TRBJ1-2; D remains unclear. V was cut by 0 bases and J by 0 bases, with 5 bases left in between. This CDR3 contains 14 residues. Germline values: CDR1 MNHNY, CDR2 SVGAGI (reference sequence). In nucleotides, the CDR3 is TGTGCCAGCAGTTACTCGCTAGCTAACTATGGCTACACCTTC. Translating it yields CASSYSLANYGYTF.